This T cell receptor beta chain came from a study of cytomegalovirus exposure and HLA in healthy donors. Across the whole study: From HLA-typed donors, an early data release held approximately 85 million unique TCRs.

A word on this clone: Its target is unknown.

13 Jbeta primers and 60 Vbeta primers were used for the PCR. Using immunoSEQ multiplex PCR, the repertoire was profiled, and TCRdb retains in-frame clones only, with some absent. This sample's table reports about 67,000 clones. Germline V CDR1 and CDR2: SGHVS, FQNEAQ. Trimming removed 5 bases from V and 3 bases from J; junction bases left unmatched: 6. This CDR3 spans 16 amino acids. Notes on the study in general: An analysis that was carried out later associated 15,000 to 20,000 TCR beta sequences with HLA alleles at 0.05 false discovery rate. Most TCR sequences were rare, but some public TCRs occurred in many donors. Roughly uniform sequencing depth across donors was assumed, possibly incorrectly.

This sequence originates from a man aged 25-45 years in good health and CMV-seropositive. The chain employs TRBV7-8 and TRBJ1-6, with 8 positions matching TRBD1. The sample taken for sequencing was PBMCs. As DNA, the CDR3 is TGTGCCAGCAGCCCAAACGACAGGGGCTATAATTCACCCCTCCACTTT. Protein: CASSPNDRGYNSPLHF.